The subject of this entry is one T cell receptor beta chain. Its antigen remains unidentified. PCR involved 60 Vbeta and 13 Jbeta primers. Assay used: immunoSEQ multiplex PCR; TCRdb lists only in-frame clones, some missing. Among 99,000 or so clones listed, under 85% were seen once. The source of the sample is a study of cytomegalovirus exposure and HLA in healthy donors. V trimming: 4 bases; J trimming: 5 bases; junction bases outside the gene matches: 8. Germline V gene data show CDR1 as LGHNA and CDR2 as YNFKEQ. There are 16 residues in the CDR3. Broader study findings: CMV serostatus alone was available as immune exposure information. A few V segments could not be told apart, such as TRBV6-2 and TRBV6-3, and were left out.

The rearrangement joins TRBV4-2 to TRBJ2-5; 12 nucleotides match TRBD2. The specimen was PBMCs. The receptor comes from a man aged 18-30 years in good health and CMV-seronegative. The CDR3 DNA reads TGTGCCAGCAGCCTGACTAGCGGGAGAAGTCGTGAGACCCAGTACTTC. Residues: CASSLTSGRSRETQYF.